This T cell receptor beta chain is from a study of cytomegalovirus exposure and HLA in healthy donors. The study, taken as a whole, reports: Among TCR beta chains, those listed as cytomegalovirus-associated numbered about 160.

Sequencing was performed with immunoSEQ multiplex PCR; in TCRdb, only in-frame clones are kept and a portion is missing. This sample has roughly 86,000 clones, with around 96% found just once. Worth noting for this clone: Its antigen remains unknown.

The CDR3 totals 16 residues. The germline CDR1 and CDR2 sequences are SGHTA and FQGNSA. V was pared by 6 bases and J by 6 bases, with 13 bases of the junction left unmatched. The clonotype comes from a man younger than 35 in good health and CMV-seropositive. Sequences were obtained from PBMCs. The chain joins TRBV7-2 to TRBJ2-1; 8 positions match TRBD2. The CDR3 bases are TGTGCCAGCAGTCTAGCAGGTAGCGGGAATCCCAATGAGCAGTTCTTC. This encodes CASSLAGSGNPNEQFF.